A selection of T cell receptor beta chains follows, all from one sample in a study of blood T cell repertoires in COVID-19. Only in-frame clones appear in the TCRdb table, and some are missing; sequencing was by immunoSEQ multiplex PCR. The table has some 75,000 clones, about 86% seen once; the top ten hold under 6.5%. The source material was peripheral blood. These TCRs come from a man aged 80 or over with COVID-19, enrolled during active disease. Each CDR3 is given without its conserved first and last residue. Clone size is stated in some rows and not others, as once, few, many or a class when expanded.

clone_size: NA; v_call: TRBV15; cdr3_aa: ATSRDRQGKT
clone_size: NA; v_call: TRBV6-5; cdr3_aa: ASRLGGAGANVLT
clone_size: NA; v_call: TRBV19; cdr3_aa: ASRRGTGGSIATNEKLF
clone_size: NA; v_call: TRBV27; cdr3_aa: ASSPGSGRLF
clone_size: NA; v_call: TRBV11-3; cdr3_aa: ASSFTTVYLREQY
clone_size: NA; v_call: TRBV28; cdr3_aa: ASSSRTRRIETQY
clone_size: NA; v_call: TRBV6-5; cdr3_aa: ASGEWLDTQY
clone_size: NA; v_call: TRBV5-6; cdr3_aa: ASSFRGEAF
clone_size: few; v_call: TRBV6-1; cdr3_aa: ASSARRLAGGAETQY
clone_size: NA; v_call: TRBV6-5; cdr3_aa: ASSYSMQGGGYT
clone_size: NA; v_call: TRBV28; cdr3_aa: ASSFPTALSGNTIY
clone_size: once; v_call: TRBV5-8; cdr3_aa: ASSVSGAHGYT
clone_size: few; v_call: TRBV12-3/TRBV12-4; cdr3_aa: ASSLAGGTEAF
clone_size: few; v_call: TRBV11-2; cdr3_aa: ASSFPRVNTEAF
clone_size: NA; v_call: TRBV5-8; cdr3_aa: ASSIRGLGANVLT
clone_size: NA; v_call: TRBV7-2; cdr3_aa: ASSLVQPNTGELF
clone_size: NA; v_call: TRBV18; cdr3_aa: ASSPGLRGGKNEQF
clone_size: NA; v_call: TRBV6-2/TRBV6-3; cdr3_aa: ASSSALFNDRPTYEQY
clone_size: once; v_call: TRBV11-1; cdr3_aa: ASSTRLAGGQETQY
clone_size: NA; v_call: TRBV7-9; cdr3_aa: ASSLAYGVTYEQY
clone_size: NA; v_call: TRBV19; cdr3_aa: ASSLLRGTEGTDTQY
clone_size: NA; v_call: TRBV6-5; cdr3_aa: ASSYSTVNQETQY
clone_size: NA; v_call: TRBV18; cdr3_aa: ASSPMDREDIQY
clone_size: once; v_call: TRBV5-1; cdr3_aa: ASSFSTGPDTQY
clone_size: NA; v_call: TRBV6-6; cdr3_aa: ASSRQGAAGEKLF
clone_size: NA; v_call: TRBV12-5; cdr3_aa: ASGPDPRDSLA
clone_size: NA; v_call: TRBV24-1; cdr3_aa: ATSDTGTNYGYT
clone_size: NA; v_call: TRBV6-1; cdr3_aa: ASSGEGAWWGNTIY
clone_size: NA; v_call: TRBV7-8; cdr3_aa: ASTSQGVSPLH
clone_size: NA; v_call: TRBV9; cdr3_aa: ASSPMGLYNQPQH
clone_size: NA; v_call: TRBV29-1; cdr3_aa: SVGAFSYNEQF
clone_size: NA; v_call: TRBV5-6; cdr3_aa: ASSLSGNQPQH
clone_size: NA; v_call: TRBV3-1/TRBV3-2; cdr3_aa: ASSQLDREETQY
clone_size: NA; v_call: TRBV19; cdr3_aa: ASRRTGGNYGYT
clone_size: few; v_call: TRBV19; cdr3_aa: ASTPTSGPSYEQY
clone_size: once; v_call: TRBV18; cdr3_aa: ASSPRGRHEQY
clone_size: NA; v_call: TRBV19; cdr3_aa: ASSMGRGPFQPQH
clone_size: NA; v_call: TRBV7-9; cdr3_aa: ASRYQGAEYGYT
clone_size: NA; v_call: TRBV5-1; cdr3_aa: ASSLGAGLSYEQY
clone_size: NA; v_call: TRBV10-3; cdr3_aa: AISGGTGSDTEAF
clone_size: NA; v_call: TRBV3-1/TRBV3-2; cdr3_aa: ASSFGQGFTGELF
clone_size: NA; v_call: TRBV4-2; cdr3_aa: ASSQGRGGRSGELF
clone_size: NA; v_call: TRBV18; cdr3_aa: ASSPGTGNQPQH
clone_size: NA; v_call: TRBV5-4; cdr3_aa: ASSWTLGQPNTEAF
clone_size: NA; v_call: TRBV9; cdr3_aa: ASSPRVGYQETQY
clone_size: NA; v_call: TRBV5-1; cdr3_aa: ASSLASGQGFEQY
clone_size: NA; v_call: TRBV4-1; cdr3_aa: ASSHRQGQGGTTNEKLF
clone_size: NA; v_call: TRBV18; cdr3_aa: ASSPPEGSRYGYT
clone_size: NA; v_call: TRBV13; cdr3_aa: ASSFPTGDKGETQY
clone_size: NA; v_call: TRBV6-6; cdr3_aa: ASSYFDSTEAF
clone_size: NA; v_call: TRBV6-1; cdr3_aa: ASSEWAINSPLH
clone_size: NA; v_call: TRBV4-1; cdr3_aa: ASSQEWGGEYEQY
clone_size: NA; v_call: TRBV3-1/TRBV3-2; cdr3_aa: ASSQEVGGSEAF
clone_size: NA; v_call: TRBV6-2/TRBV6-3; cdr3_aa: ASSYLPGGPPVGNEQF
clone_size: NA; v_call: TRBV5-1; cdr3_aa: ASSPGTAYSTEAF